The table lists the clone carrying this T cell receptor (beta chain) with a count of one. The data were obtained in a study of OX40 agonist ivuxolimab in advanced cancers. Study information: Participants, 65% to 85% male, averaged roughly 59 years of age, ranging from roughly 23 to 90.

Using immunoSEQ multiplex PCR, the repertoire was profiled, and TCRdb retains in-frame clones only, with some absent. Of approximately 30,000 clones listed, more than 75% are singletons. The CDR3 consists of 14 residues. Per the germline V gene, CDR1 is SQVTM and CDR2 is ANQGSEA. V lost 1 base and J lost 4, with 13 bases in between. The chain joins TRBV29-1 to TRBJ1-2; D is unclear. The sequence was collected from an adult with an advanced solid tumor such as melanoma, head and neck, liver or kidney cancer. The specimen comprised CD4+ or CD8+ T cells sorted from blood, sampled in a trial of the OX40 agonist ivuxolimab. The CDR3 reads CSVEGEGSIYGYTF. CDR3 in DNA: TGCAGCGTTGAAGGAGAGGGTTCCATCTATGGCTACACCTTC.